These T cell receptor beta chains were read from a single sample in a study of blood T cell repertoires in COVID-19. Sequencing used immunoSEQ multiplex PCR; TCRdb keeps in-frame clones, though not all of them. The sample contains 140,000 to 150,000 clones, approximately 84% of which appear only once. Sequencing was performed on PBMCs or T cells enriched from blood (not recorded which). These receptors all stem from a woman aged 50 to 60 with acute COVID-19. Each CDR3 is given with its conserved first and last residue. The order of the fields is D gene, V gene, clone size, J gene, CDR3 protein, CDR3 DNA. The D gene is left open where the match is weak. The listing skips clone size in some rows; elsewhere it reads once, few, many or a size class.

d_gene: NA; v_gene: TRBV5-5; abundance: NA; j_gene: TRBJ1-1; CDR3aa: CASSARDTQKTNTEAFF; CDR3nt: TGTGCCAGCAGCGCTCGGGACACCCAGAAGACTAACACTGAAGCTTTCTTT
d_gene: TRBD1; v_gene: TRBV30; abundance: few; j_gene: TRBJ1-5; CDR3aa: CAGYPGQGDKWEPQHF; CDR3nt: TGTGCCGGCTACCCGGGACAGGGGGATAAGTGGGAGCCCCAGCATTTT
d_gene: TRBD1; v_gene: TRBV7-6; abundance: NA; j_gene: TRBJ1-1; CDR3aa: CASSSQTGGNTEAFF; CDR3nt: TGTGCCAGCAGCTCCCAGACAGGGGGAAACACTGAAGCTTTCTTT
d_gene: NA; v_gene: TRBV3-1/TRBV3-2; abundance: NA; j_gene: TRBJ2-7; CDR3aa: CASSQDGRYEQYF; CDR3nt: TGTGCCAGCAGCCAAGACGGCAGGTACGAGCAGTACTTC
d_gene: NA; v_gene: TRBV6-2/TRBV6-3; abundance: NA; j_gene: TRBJ2-6; CDR3aa: CASSDRSSGANVLTF; CDR3nt: TGTGCCAGCAGTGACAGAAGCTCTGGGGCCAACGTCCTGACTTTC
d_gene: NA; v_gene: TRBV6-5; abundance: NA; j_gene: TRBJ2-7; CDR3aa: CASSLDRPFYEQYF; CDR3nt: TGTGCCAGCAGTCTAGACAGGCCTTTCTACGAGCAGTACTTC
d_gene: TRBD1; v_gene: TRBV5-1; abundance: NA; j_gene: TRBJ2-1; CDR3aa: CASSTGQGAWTSSKDNEQFF; CDR3nt: TGCGCCAGCAGCACCGGACAGGGGGCTTGGACTAGCTCGAAGGACAATGAGCAGTTCTTC
d_gene: NA; v_gene: TRBV12-3/TRBV12-4; abundance: NA; j_gene: TRBJ1-3; CDR3aa: CASRRSSGNTIYF; CDR3nt: TGTGCCAGCAGACGGAGCTCTGGAAACACCATATATTTT
d_gene: TRBD2; v_gene: TRBV5-4; abundance: once; j_gene: TRBJ2-7; CDR3aa: CASSTSRLAGEPYEQYF; CDR3nt: TGTGCCAGCAGCACCTCGCGACTAGCGGGGGAACCCTACGAGCAGTACTTC
d_gene: TRBD1; v_gene: TRBV6-5; abundance: few; j_gene: TRBJ2-1; CDR3aa: CASRTGGFNEQFF; CDR3nt: TGTGCCAGCAGGACAGGGGGGTTCAATGAGCAGTTCTTC
d_gene: NA; v_gene: TRBV27; abundance: NA; j_gene: TRBJ1-1; CDR3aa: CASSLGLLSGEAFF; CDR3nt: TGTGCCAGCAGTTTAGGTTTGCTCAGCGGGGAAGCTTTCTTT
d_gene: NA; v_gene: TRBV19; abundance: NA; j_gene: TRBJ2-2; CDR3aa: CASSIDRGVAGELFF; CDR3nt: TGTGCCAGTAGTATAGACAGGGGGGTTGCCGGGGAGCTGTTTTTT
d_gene: NA; v_gene: TRBV7-9; abundance: NA; j_gene: TRBJ2-5; CDR3aa: CASSSPRGTQYF; CDR3nt: TGTGCCAGCAGCTCCCCTAGGGGGACCCAGTACTTC
d_gene: TRBD1; v_gene: TRBV5-1; abundance: NA; j_gene: TRBJ1-1; CDR3aa: CASSWDRGNTEAFF; CDR3nt: TGCGCCAGCAGCTGGGACAGGGGGAACACTGAAGCTTTCTTT
d_gene: NA; v_gene: TRBV19; abundance: NA; j_gene: TRBJ1-2; CDR3aa: CASSSPPGATRGYTF; CDR3nt: TGTGCCAGTAGTTCACCCCCAGGGGCCACTAGGGGCTACACCTTC
d_gene: NA; v_gene: TRBV7-2; abundance: NA; j_gene: TRBJ1-5; CDR3aa: CASSTLTDQPQHF; CDR3nt: TGTGCCAGCAGCACACTGACAGATCAGCCCCAGCATTTT
d_gene: NA; v_gene: TRBV4-1; abundance: NA; j_gene: TRBJ1-2; CDR3aa: CASSQEPLRTGGYTF; CDR3nt: TGCGCCAGCAGCCAAGAACCCCTTCGGACGGGAGGCTACACCTTC
d_gene: TRBD1; v_gene: TRBV28; abundance: NA; j_gene: TRBJ1-3; CDR3aa: CASSPPGTGFGNTIYF; CDR3nt: TGTGCCAGCAGTCCCCCCGGGACAGGATTTGGAAACACCATATATTTT
d_gene: TRBD1; v_gene: TRBV10-3; abundance: NA; j_gene: TRBJ2-3; CDR3aa: CAISNRGLSTDTQYF; CDR3nt: TGTGCCATCAGTAACAGGGGTTTAAGCACAGATACGCAGTATTTT
d_gene: TRBD1; v_gene: TRBV13; abundance: NA; j_gene: TRBJ1-4; CDR3aa: CASSLGQGGEKLFF; CDR3nt: TGTGCCAGCAGCTTAGGACAGGGGGGAGAAAAACTGTTTTTT
d_gene: TRBD2; v_gene: TRBV6-5; abundance: NA; j_gene: TRBJ2-3; CDR3aa: CASSRLAGDPDTQYF; CDR3nt: TGTGCCAGCAGCAGACTAGCGGGAGACCCAGATACGCAGTATTTT
d_gene: NA; v_gene: TRBV2; abundance: once; j_gene: TRBJ1-5; CDR3aa: CASSEMAGLNQPQHF; CDR3nt: TGTGCCAGCAGTGAGATGGCAGGGCTAAATCAGCCCCAGCATTTT
d_gene: NA; v_gene: TRBV6-1; abundance: NA; j_gene: TRBJ2-1; CDR3aa: CASSEYPQGRHNEQFF; CDR3nt: TGTGCCAGCAGTGAATACCCCCAGGGAAGACACAATGAGCAGTTCTTC
d_gene: NA; v_gene: TRBV4-1; abundance: NA; j_gene: TRBJ1-4; CDR3aa: CASSQDSPLERNEKLFF; CDR3nt: TGCGCCAGCAGCCAAGACTCCCCCTTAGAGCGAAATGAAAAACTGTTTTTT
d_gene: TRBD1; v_gene: TRBV6-2/TRBV6-3; abundance: many; j_gene: TRBJ2-7; CDR3aa: CASSYRTGGYEQYF; CDR3nt: TGTGCCAGCAGTTATAGGACAGGGGGCTACGAGCAGTACTTC
d_gene: TRBD2; v_gene: TRBV6-2/TRBV6-3; abundance: NA; j_gene: TRBJ2-3; CDR3aa: CASSYSGSGRAESDTQYF; CDR3nt: TGTGCCAGCAGTTACTCTGGAAGCGGGAGGGCCGAATCAGATACGCAGTATTTT
d_gene: TRBD2; v_gene: TRBV19; abundance: NA; j_gene: TRBJ2-7; CDR3aa: CASSNLELANEQYF; CDR3nt: TGTGCCAGTAGTAACCTCGAACTAGCGAACGAGCAGTACTTC
d_gene: NA; v_gene: TRBV30; abundance: NA; j_gene: TRBJ1-4; CDR3aa: CAWSGGGLNEKLFF; CDR3nt: TGTGCCTGGAGTGGGGGGGGGCTCAATGAAAAACTGTTTTTT
d_gene: NA; v_gene: TRBV10-1; abundance: NA; j_gene: TRBJ1-1; CDR3aa: CASSEQTNTEAFF; CDR3nt: TGCGCCAGCAGTGAACAGACAAACACTGAAGCTTTCTTT
d_gene: NA; v_gene: TRBV5-1; abundance: NA; j_gene: TRBJ1-6; CDR3aa: CASSLETDSPLHF; CDR3nt: TGCGCCAGCAGCTTGGAGACAGATTCACCCCTCCACTTT
d_gene: NA; v_gene: TRBV7-9; abundance: NA; j_gene: TRBJ1-1; CDR3aa: CASSLGANTEAFF; CDR3nt: TGTGCCAGCAGCTTAGGGGCGAACACTGAAGCTTTCTTT
d_gene: NA; v_gene: TRBV9; abundance: NA; j_gene: TRBJ2-7; CDR3aa: CASSPRLVRYEQYF; CDR3nt: TGTGCCAGCAGCCCTAGACTAGTTAGGTACGAGCAGTACTTC
d_gene: NA; v_gene: TRBV6-5; abundance: NA; j_gene: TRBJ1-5; CDR3aa: CASSRTQYSNQPQHF; CDR3nt: TGTGCCAGCTCGAGGACTCAATATAGCAATCAGCCCCAGCATTTT
d_gene: NA; v_gene: TRBV12-3/TRBV12-4; abundance: NA; j_gene: TRBJ2-3; CDR3aa: CASSLSRADTQYF; CDR3nt: TGTGCCAGCAGTTTATCCAGGGCAGATACGCAGTATTTT
d_gene: NA; v_gene: TRBV7-2; abundance: once; j_gene: TRBJ2-5; CDR3aa: CASSLGLVGETQYF; CDR3nt: TGTGCCAGCAGCTTAGGACTAGTCGGGGAGACCCAGTACTTC
d_gene: TRBD2; v_gene: TRBV18; abundance: once; j_gene: TRBJ2-5; CDR3aa: CASSPRLAGGPQETQYF; CDR3nt: TGTGCCAGCTCACCGAGACTAGCGGGAGGTCCCCAAGAGACCCAGTACTTC
d_gene: TRBD1; v_gene: TRBV11-2; abundance: NA; j_gene: TRBJ2-5; CDR3aa: CASRQGLGKETQYF; CDR3nt: TGTGCCAGCAGACAGGGGCTGGGGAAAGAGACCCAGTACTTC
d_gene: NA; v_gene: TRBV5-5; abundance: NA; j_gene: TRBJ2-2; CDR3aa: CASSLEITRTGELFF; CDR3nt: TGTGCCAGCAGCTTGGAAATCACGAGAACCGGGGAGCTGTTTTTT
d_gene: NA; v_gene: TRBV7-9; abundance: NA; j_gene: TRBJ2-3; CDR3aa: CASSLNLAIVTDTQYF; CDR3nt: TGTGCCAGCAGCTTAAACCTAGCGATAGTCACAGATACGCAGTATTTT
d_gene: NA; v_gene: TRBV7-2; abundance: NA; j_gene: TRBJ2-1; CDR3aa: CASSLAGAASEQFF; CDR3nt: TGTGCCAGCAGCTTAGCGGGTGCGGCGAGTGAGCAGTTCTTC
d_gene: NA; v_gene: TRBV28; abundance: NA; j_gene: TRBJ2-2; CDR3aa: CASSLLGVNTGELFF; CDR3nt: TGTGCCAGCAGTTTACTCGGGGTGAACACCGGGGAGCTGTTTTTT
d_gene: NA; v_gene: TRBV14; abundance: NA; j_gene: TRBJ2-2; CDR3aa: CASSPVQNTGELFF; CDR3nt: TGTGCCAGCAGCCCGGTTCAGAACACCGGGGAGCTGTTTTTT
d_gene: TRBD1; v_gene: TRBV7-2; abundance: NA; j_gene: TRBJ1-5; CDR3aa: CASSPNRVGTGSNQPQHF; CDR3nt: TGTGCCAGCAGCCCAAACCGTGTGGGGACAGGGAGCAATCAGCCCCAGCATTTT
d_gene: NA; v_gene: TRBV14; abundance: few; j_gene: TRBJ2-7; CDR3aa: CASSQGTAITYEQYF; CDR3nt: TGTGCCAGCAGCCAAGGGACAGCGATCACCTACGAGCAGTACTTC
d_gene: TRBD2; v_gene: TRBV10-3; abundance: NA; j_gene: TRBJ2-1; CDR3aa: CAISETSGSNEQFF; CDR3nt: TGTGCCATCAGTGAGACTAGCGGGAGCAATGAGCAGTTCTTC
d_gene: NA; v_gene: TRBV18; abundance: NA; j_gene: TRBJ1-1; CDR3aa: CASSPPPRGEAFF; CDR3nt: TGTGCCAGCTCACCACCTCCCAGAGGTGAAGCTTTCTTT
d_gene: TRBD1; v_gene: TRBV11-2; abundance: once; j_gene: TRBJ1-2; CDR3aa: CASSARTGGDYGYTF; CDR3nt: TGTGCCAGCAGCGCCCGGACAGGGGGCGACTATGGCTACACCTTC
d_gene: TRBD1; v_gene: TRBV5-6; abundance: NA; j_gene: TRBJ1-5; CDR3aa: CASSLGGAYSNQPQHF; CDR3nt: TGTGCCAGCAGCTTAGGGGGCGCCTATAGCAATCAGCCCCAGCATTTT